This T cell receptor (beta chain) emerged from a study of PD-1 blockade in classical Hodgkin lymphoma. About the research overall: Nivolumab dosed at 3 mg/kg went to patients intravenously every 2 weeks.

This CDR3 has 12 amino acids. V was shortened by 2 bases and J by 5 bases, with 7 bases between the two germline ends. Germline assignment: CDR1 SGHDT and CDR2 YYEEEE. Sequencing was performed with immunoSEQ multiplex PCR; in TCRdb, only in-frame clones are kept and a portion is missing. Of 80,000 to 100,000 clones in the sample, 80% to 95% are singletons; the top ten hold less than 3%. Each of the patients experienced relapse following autologous stem cell transplantation, and their brentuximab vedotin exposure differed. Best outcomes ranged across complete response, partial response and progressive disease.

The chain joins TRBV5-6 to TRBJ1-1; D is ambiguous. This sequence originates from a human donor with classical Hodgkin lymphoma. This specimen was peripheral blood mononuclear cells (PBMCs), taken at baseline. The DNA for the CDR3 is TGTGCCAGCAGCTTTACGGGAACTGAAGCTTTCTTT. Its translation: CASSFTGTEAFF.